This T cell receptor (beta chain) was sequenced during a study of OX40 agonist ivuxolimab in advanced cancers. Study information: Cancers in dose escalation were hepatocellular, melanoma, renal cell and head and neck. Notes on the study in general: Some nonresponders also had low normalized T-cell clonal expansion. In the 0.1-3.0 mg/kg groups, partial responders showed among the lowest expansion. Among expanded peripheral T cells, antigen specificity went undetermined.

This table comes from immunoSEQ multiplex PCR, and its TCRdb copy is limited to in-frame clones, with some not included. The sample gives about 160,000 clones, 94% of which show up once; approximately 0.32% is in the top ten. Remarks on this clone: Its antigen remains unknown.

Looked up from germline, CDR1 is SGHVS and CDR2 is FQNEAQ. The CDR3 totals 15 residues. V shed 4 bases and J 5 bases; nucleotides not matched to a gene: 6. The sequence came from an adult with an advanced solid tumor such as melanoma, head and neck, liver or kidney cancer. Sequenced here: CD4+ or CD8+ T cells sorted from blood, sampled in a trial of the OX40 agonist ivuxolimab. The chain uses TRBV7-8 and TRBJ2-5; 11 bases are a match to TRBD2. CDR3 amino acids: CASSSILAGEETQYF. DNA of the CDR3: TGTGCCAGCAGCTCAATACTAGCGGGGGAGGAGACCCAGTACTTC.